Each of the 23 T cell receptor beta chains below was sequenced from the same sample in a study of CD8+ T cells in alopecia areata. RNA was isolated and reverse transcribed to cDNA, the sequencing template. Generated by immunoSEQ multiplex PCR, the TCRdb table keeps only in-frame clones and is missing some. This sample shows about 19,000 clones and no singletons; about 32% rests with the ten largest. Markers including CD4, CD8alpha, NKG2D and NKG2ACE guided sorting of pooled cutaneous lymph node cells. Sequenced sample: CD8+ T cells sorted from a lymph node. The source of these receptors is a C3H/HeJ mouse with alopecia areata. For this mouse line, the MHC haplotype is H2-k.

This clone was counted many times. At residue 11, TCRdb's protein is not the same as the translated DNA, so the protein here was read from the DNA. Each gene name is a mouse one. The read finishes 3 residues shy of the CDR3 end, and the germline J gene is used to complete it. This chain links TRBV19 with TRBJ1-6; 7 nucleotides align to TRBD1. TRBJ1-6 has ORF status, its function being uncertain. CDR1 and CDR2 from the germline V gene are FNHDT and SITEND (reference sequence). V shed 6 bases and J 7 bases; nucleotides not matched to a gene: 7. The CDR3 runs to 14 residues. Incomplete CDR3 DNA: TGTGCCAGCACCCCACAGGGGAGGAATTCGCCC. Translation: CASTPQGRNSP. The complete CDR3 sequence is CASTPQGRNSPLYF.

This clone occurred a few times. Germline and genes: mouse. The read gets to within 4 residues of the CDR3 end, and the germline J gene fills in the rest. The chain joins TRBV1 to TRBJ2-5; D is perhaps TRBD2 (6 bases). Trimming cost V 2 bases and J 1 base, with 13 bases left between them. This CDR3 region has 16 residues. The V gene's germline CDR1 is NSQYPW and CDR2 LRSPGD (reference sequence). The covered CDR3 bases are TGCACCTGCAGTGCAAAGTCCGGACTGTACCAAGAC. Translating it yields CTCSAKSGLYQD. The entire CDR3 protein is CTCSAKSGLYQDTQYF.

This clone was observed a few times. The protein here is the DNA translation, as the TCRdb protein differs from it at residue 14. Any gene name here is a mouse gene name. The read terminates 3 residues ahead of where the CDR3 ends, so the germline J gene completes it. The rearrangement links TRBV13-1 to TRBJ1-6; 12 bases match TRBD1. TRBJ1-6 is designated an ORF whose function remains uncertain. Germline V gene lookup returns CDR1 NSHNY and CDR2 SYGAGN. This CDR3 region has 17 residues. V shed 1 base and J 6 bases; nucleotides not matched to a gene: 5. CDR3 in amino acids: CASSDRDRGPLNSPLYF. CDR3 bases read: TGTGCCAGCAGTGATAGGGACAGGGGGCCTCTTAATTCGCCC.

A few counts support this clone. Each gene name is a mouse one. The read falls 4 residues short of the CDR3 end, and the missing part is taken from the germline J gene. The chain joins TRBV14 to TRBJ1-4; TRBD1 is a possible D gene (6 bases). V shed 2 bases and J shed 1 base, with 9 bases lying between them. Germline V gene data show CDR1 as SGHDT and CDR2 as FRDEAV. There are 15 residues in the CDR3. The DNA read from the CDR3 is TGTGCCAGCAGTTTAACAGGGAGTTCCAACGAA. This encodes CASSLTGSSNE. The full CDR3 reads CASSLTGSSNERLFF.

There are a few counts of this clone. Mouse gene names and germline throughout. The read falls 4 residues short of the CDR3 end, and the missing part is taken from the germline J gene. The V gene is TRBV29, the J gene TRBJ2-5; maybe TRBD1 (5 bases). This CDR3 region has 14 residues. Trimming shortened V by 5 bases and J by 0 bases, and 9 bases separated the two germline ends. Germline CDR1 is MSHET and CDR2 is SYDVDS. The part of the CDR3 DNA that was read is TGTGCTAGCAGTCTGACAGATAACCAAGAC. This sequence encodes CASSLTDNQD. The entire CDR3 protein is CASSLTDNQDTQYF.

This clone appeared a few times. Genes and germline come from the mouse. The observed sequence ends 4 residues before the CDR3 terminus, with the missing tail filled in from the germline J gene. The rearrangement links TRBV19 to TRBJ2-3; maybe TRBD1 (6 bases). The CDR3 sequence is 15 residues long. The V gene's germline CDR1 is FNHDT and CDR2 SITEND (reference sequence). V was shortened by 5 bases and J by 1 base, with 14 bases between the two germline ends. The CDR3 DNA, read in part, is TGTGCCAGCAGGCCCAATGCAGGGGGTGCAGAA. Amino acid sequence: CASRPNAGGAE. The CDR3 in its entirety is CASRPNAGGAETLYF.

This clone was recorded a few times. Each gene name is a mouse one. With the read ending 4 residues before the CDR3 end, the germline J gene is used to fill in that end. The chain uses TRBV14 and TRBJ2-5, with 11 bases lining up with TRBD1. CDR1 SGHDT and CDR2 FRDEAV come from the germline V gene. The CDR3 covers 15 residues. Partial CDR3 DNA: TGTGCCAGCAGTTCGGACAGGGGGCTAGGGGAC. Translating gives CASSSDRGLGD. The whole CDR3 sequence is CASSSDRGLGDTQYF.

In this sample, this clone turned up a few times. Gene names and germline match the mouse. With the read ending 4 residues before the CDR3 end, the germline J gene is used to fill in that end. The J gene is TRBJ2-2, the V gene TRBV13-3; D is undetermined. The CDR3 spans 12 residues. Germline CDR1 is NNHDY and CDR2 is SYVADS. Deletions cut 2 bases from V and 4 bases from J, with 3 bases between. The sequenced CDR3 bases are TGTGCCAGCAGTGAAAGCACCGGG. This sequence encodes CASSESTG. The CDR3 as a whole reads CASSESTGQLYF.

This clone was counted between two and nine times. The gene symbols are mouse symbols. The CDR3 is cut off 4 residues early in the read; its end comes from the germline J gene. This sequence joins TRBV19 and TRBJ1-2; D call uncertain. V dropped 4 bases and J dropped 0 bases, with 7 bases sitting between them. This CDR3 has 13 amino acids. Germline V gene data show CDR1 as FNHDT and CDR2 as SITEND (reference sequence). The CDR3 protein is CASSATANSDYTF. CDR3 DNA, as far as it was read: TGTGCCAGCAGTGCGACTGCAAACTCC.

This clone was seen a handful of times. There is a difference at residue 11 between the TCRdb protein and the DNA translation, so the protein given here was translated from the DNA. Gene names and germline refer to mouse. The read ends 3 residues before the CDR3 terminus; that terminus is restored from the germline J gene. The chain combines TRBV5 with TRBJ1-6; TRBD1 agrees at 8 bases. Being an ORF, TRBJ1-6 has a function that is uncertain. The CDR3 totals 14 residues. The V segment lost 4 bases and the J segment 7 bases; nucleotides outside the gene matches: 3. Germline V CDR1 and CDR2: LGHNA, YNLKQL (reference sequence). CDR3 bases read: TGTGCCAGCAGCCCCAGGGGGCTGAATTCGCCC. Its protein is CASSPRGLNSP. The complete CDR3 reads CASSPRGLNSPLYF.

This clone was recorded a few times. TCRdb lists a protein that is different at residue 9 from the translated DNA; the protein given here uses the DNA translation. These gene names are mouse names. Coverage ceases 3 residues before the CDR3 finishes, and the germline J gene fills in the end. The J gene is TRBJ1-6, the V gene TRBV19; no reliable D call. TRBJ1-6 is an ORF for which the function is uncertain. Germline V gene sequence: CDR1 FNHDT, CDR2 SITEND (reference sequence). Trimming took off 3 bases at V and 7 bases at J, with 5 bases between the two ends. The CDR3 is made up of 12 amino acids. Incomplete CDR3 DNA: TGTGCCAGCAGTAGGTTCAATTCGCCC. This translates into CASSRFNSP. The entire CDR3 sequence reads CASSRFNSPLYF.

This clone was counted between two and nine times. Each gene name is a mouse one. The read ends 4 residues early relative to the CDR3; the germline J gene fills the gap. V and J are TRBV13-3 and TRBJ1-4, with TRBD1 as a possible D gene (6 bases). V shed 0 bases and J shed 0 bases, with 12 bases lying between them. In germline, CDR1 is NNHDY, CDR2 SYVADS. This CDR3 spans 17 amino acids. This chain's CDR3 is CASSDALSGVSNERLFF. Partial CDR3 DNA: TGTGCCAGCAGTGATGCCCTTTCAGGGGTTTCCAACGAA.

A word on this clone: The genes are named according to mouse. The read finishes 4 residues shy of the CDR3 end, and the germline J gene is used to complete it. The chain carries TRBV19 and TRBJ2-5, with D possibly matching TRBD1 (5 bases). CDR3 length: 14 amino acids. Germline CDR1 FNHDT, CDR2 SITEND (reference sequence). CDR3 sequence: CASSNRRRGDTQYF. CDR3 bases read: TGTGCCAGCAGTAATAGGCGGAGGGGAGAC.

Details on this clone: Gene names are mouse gene names. The CDR3 end lies 4 residues beyond the end of the read and is filled in from the germline J gene. This sequence joins TRBV19 and TRBJ1-4; 11 nucleotides agree with TRBD1. The CDR3 is 15 amino acids. Germline loops: CDR1 FNHDT, CDR2 SITEND (reference sequence). This CDR3 is CASSIGDRGGERLFF. Partial CDR3 DNA: TGTGCCAGCAGTATAGGGGACAGGGGGGGCGAA.

This clone showed up just a few times. Mouse gene names apply. The read comes to an end 4 residues before the CDR3 does, leaving the germline J gene to fill in the end. V is TRBV19 and J is TRBJ1-2; TRBD1 aligns across 8 bases. The CDR3 length is 14 residues. The V gene end was trimmed by 4 bases and the J gene end by 0 bases; junction bases not matched to a gene: 2. Germline-derived CDR1 and CDR2 are FNHDT and SITEND (reference sequence). Incomplete CDR3 DNA: TGTGCCAGCAGTCGGACAGGGTCAAACTCC. Translated, it gives CASSRTGSNS. The full CDR3 is CASSRTGSNSDYTF.

This clone was recorded a few times. Mouse names are used for the genes. The DNA ends 4 residues before the CDR3 does, and the rest of the CDR3 is filled in from the germline J gene. J is TRBJ1-2 and V is TRBV13-2; no clear D gene. Trimming removed 5 bases from V and 4 bases from J, with 6 bases in between. CDR1 is NNHNN, CDR2 SYGAGS, per germline (reference sequence). This CDR3 region has 11 residues. The CDR3 loop reads CASGHLSDYTF. CDR3 bases read: TGTGCCAGCGGACATCTCTCC.

This clone was detected only a few times. The genes and germline here are from mouse. The read terminates 4 residues ahead of where the CDR3 ends, so the germline J gene completes it. The chain employs TRBV1 and TRBJ1-4; TRBD1 matches at 8 bases. With V trimmed by 1 base and J by 4 bases, 5 bases remained unmatched. The CDR3 has 16 residues. Germline V gives CDR1 NSQYPW, CDR2 LRSPGD (reference sequence). CDR3 DNA (partial): TGCACCTGCAGTGCAGGCAGGGGGCGCTTCAACGAA. Translating it yields CTCSAGRGRFNE. The whole CDR3 sequence is CTCSAGRGRFNERLFF.

This clone was seen a handful of times. TCRdb lists a protein that is different at residue 12 from the translated DNA; the protein given here uses the DNA translation. Gene names follow the mouse nomenclature. The CDR3 extends 3 residues past the end of the read, so its final part is completed from the germline J gene. The chain employs TRBV13-1 and TRBJ1-3; perhaps TRBD1 as D (6 bases). Germline CDR1 is NSHNY and CDR2 is SYGAGN. The CDR3 length is 15 residues. V lost 3 bases and J lost 0, with 10 bases in between. CDR3 bases read: TGTGCCAGCAGTGCCGGACAGATTTCTGGAAATACG. Translated, it gives CASSAGQISGNT. The full CDR3 sequence reads CASSAGQISGNTLYF.

This clone was observed many times. Gene labels here are mouse ones. The read finishes 4 residues shy of the CDR3 end, and the germline J gene is used to complete it. This rearrangement joins TRBV13-3 to TRBJ1-1; D may be TRBD1 (6 bases). CDR3 length equals 13 residues. Germline CDR1 NNHDY, CDR2 SYVADS. V was trimmed by 5 bases and J by 1 base, leaving 9 bases between them. The sequenced CDR3 bases are TGTGCCAGCAGGGACAGAATAAACACA. This sequence encodes CASRDRINT. The CDR3, in full, reads CASRDRINTEVFF.

This clone was seen a few times. Gene names denote mouse genes. The read stops 4 residues short of the end of the CDR3; the missing end is completed from the germline J gene. The V and J genes are TRBV31 and TRBJ2-1; 10 bases are a match to TRBD2. Per germline, CDR1 GKSSPN and CDR2 SITVG. Germline trimming cut 0 bases from V and 2 bases from J; bases unmatched to any gene: 1. This CDR3 spans 15 amino acids. The CDR3 bases that were read are TGTGCCTGGAGTCTCACTGGGGGGGACTATGCT. It codes for CAWSLTGGDYA. The whole CDR3 reads CAWSLTGGDYAEQFF.

This clone is medium-sized (0.01 to 0.1%). The genes and germline here are from mouse. The CDR3 bases that were read are TGTGCCAGCGGTGATGCCCCTGGGGGTGCAGAA. This gives the protein CASGDAPGGAE. The complete CDR3 sequence is CASGDAPGGAETLYF. The genes are TRBV13-2 and TRBJ2-3, with D possibly being TRBD2 (6 bases). Sequencing ends 4 residues short of the CDR3 end; the germline J gene provides the rest. Trimming shortened V by 0 bases and J by 1 base, and 9 bases separated the two germline ends. The germline V gene has CDR1 NNHNN and CDR2 SYGAGS (reference sequence). The CDR3 is 15 amino acids.

This clone showed up many times. Genes here carry mouse names. The CDR3 end is not reached by the read, which stops 4 residues before it; the germline J gene fills it in. This chain links TRBV13-3 with TRBJ1-2; D gene unclear. The germline CDR1 and CDR2 sequences are NNHDY and SYVADS. CDR3 length equals 12 residues. V lost 4 bases and J 1 base, leaving 5 bases between the germline ends. CDR3 bases read: TGTGCCAGCAGTCAGAAAAACTCC. This encodes CASSQKNS. The whole CDR3 sequence is CASSQKNSDYTF.

This clone was counted many times. Mouse germline and gene names are used. The CDR3 end is not reached by the read, which stops 4 residues before it; the germline J gene fills it in. The chain employs TRBV1 and TRBJ1-1; TRBD1 matches 9 bases. Trimming cost V 0 bases and J 4 bases; bases outside gene matches: 0. The CDR3 is 14 amino acids. Germline-derived CDR1 and CDR2 are NSQYPW and LRSPGD (reference sequence). Incomplete CDR3 DNA: TGCACCTGCAGTGCAGAGACAGGGGGCACA. This encodes CTCSAETGGT. From start to end, the CDR3 is CTCSAETGGTEVFF.